This TCR beta chain was sequenced during a study of beta chain features in type 1 diabetes. The study, taken as a whole, reports: There were fewer insertions and more deletions at the VDJ junctions of type 1 diabetes patients. For cells with high TCR expression, cDNA sequencing could yield over-representation. All four CD4+ subsets from Type 1 diabetes patients carried moderately but significantly shorter TCRB CDR3s.

TCRB transcripts that were expressed got sequenced, as all of the isolated RNA had been reverse transcribed. Naive, central memory and regulatory T cell samples averaged about 3.6 million immunoSEQ reads each. Profiling relied on immunoSEQ multiplex PCR, and the TCRdb table lists in-frame clones only, not all of them. Here the sample spans a few hundred thousand clones, about 13% being singletons. Based on CD45RO/CCR7/CD25/CD127/CD95/CD27, CD4+ regulatory, stem cell-like memory, naive and central memory cells were sorted. This clone was observed a few times. Its antigen remains unknown. The germline gives CDR1 GTSNPN, CDR2 SVGIG (reference sequence). V dropped 1 base and J dropped 9; count of bases not matched to a gene: 9. This CDR3 is 14 amino acids long.

The source material was naive CD4+ T cells from blood. The chain links TRBV30 to TRBJ2-1; 7 bases align to TRBD2. The TCR comes from a woman aged 18-29 years with type 1 diabetes. The CDR3 DNA reads TGTGCCTGGAGTGGAGGACTAGGGATCAGTGAGCAGTTCTTC. It yields the protein CAWSGGLGISEQFF. Combining the CDR3 with reference TRBV30 and TRBJ2-1 gives the whole variable domain SQTIHQWPATLVQPVGSPLSLECTVEGTSNPNLYWYRQAAGRGLQLLFYSVGIGQISSEVPQNLSASRPQDRQFILSSKKLLLSDSGFYLCAWSGGLGISEQFFGPGTRLTVL.